This section outlines one T cell receptor (beta chain) sequence together with its context. Its antigen is not yet known. No base quality values were provided; no much bigger clone lies one nucleotide off. TCRbeta CDR3 regions were amplified from genomic DNA by means of the immunoSEQ Assay, a bias-controlled multiplex PCR. In the original analysis: Nucleated cell counts per sample were estimated from amplification of reference gene primers within the assay. To quantify the absolute abundance of each unique TCRbeta CDR3 rearrangement, sequence reads were collapsed and filtered. For each sample, productive Simpson clonality was calculated as the square root of Simpson's diversity index over productive rearrangements. The source is immuneACCESS, and TCRdb retained only in-frame sequences with V and J called. Part of the clones is not carried over; for the studies checked, unresolved V genes explain less than half of this, and the remainder is unexplained. V and J calls and clone size are as listed in that table; D and trimming were resolved from the DNA. The sample includes 110,000 or so clones, with 85% to 90% observed a single time. The ten largest clonotypes hold 4.6% of the sample.

This entry comes from a study of blood T cell repertoires in COVID-19 (dated by TCRdb to 2020 to 2022). Regarding the research as a whole: Collaborator samples came from the United States, Italy and Spain and covered acute and convalescent phases of COVID-19. The material from the prospective study consisted of cDNA or gDNA derived from T cells, B-cell-depleted T cells, or PBMCs. The dataset comprised deeply sampled blood TCRbeta repertoires from subjects exposed to, actively infected with, or recovered from COVID-19. A freely available public database, intended as a resource for researchers studying the immune response to SARS-CoV-2, is where the repertoires were released. Samples were obtained from the ongoing ImmuneRACE study (first 160 participants) and from over 1,000 subjects provided by 6 global collaborators. The sample metadata nearly always contained a de-identified subject ID, COVID-19 status, age in years and sex. Where available, HLA class I and class II types were taken from metadata supplied by the sample provider and were not determined by assay-based typing.

Collaborating institutions collected whole blood in K2EDTA tubes following their own protocols. Collaborator samples were shipped for TCRbeta analysis as frozen whole blood, isolated PBMCs, or DNA extracted from either sample type. Including the terminal cysteine and phenylalanine, the CDR3 comprises 15 residues. CDR3 DNA only is kept here, 45 bases in frame from base 1. CDR1 SGDLS and CDR2 YYNGEE are derived from the germline V gene. The V and J ends are trimmed by 1 base and 5 bases, leaving 12 bases between them. Findings and caveats that apply to the study as a whole: Clinical and demographic metadata were provided uncurated, with the amount varying by source and participant.

The rearrangement combines TRBV9 with TRBJ1-4; the D gene is perhaps TRBD1, on 5 matching bases. Sample: peripheral blood. The sequence came from a woman in her forties or fifties with acute or convalescent COVID-19. The nucleotides read TGTGCCAGCAGCGTACAAGGACAACCCAATGAAAAACTGTTTTTT. This translates into CASSVQGQPNEKLFF. Reference TRBV9 and TRBJ1-4 genes cover what lies past the CDR3, so the full variable domain is DSGVTQTPKHLITATGQRVTLRCSPRSGDLSVYWYQQSLDQGLQFLIQYYNGEERAKGNILERFSAQQFPDLHSELNLSSLELGDSALYFCASSVQGQPNEKLFFGSGTQLSVL.